A single sample gave rise to the 30 T cell receptor beta chains below, sequenced in a study of T cells in localized non-small cell lung cancer. Sequencing was performed with immunoSEQ multiplex PCR; in TCRdb, only in-frame clones are kept and a portion is missing. The table includes approximately 3,200 clones, roughly 29% detected once. Here the sequenced sample was lung tumor tissue, taken before any cancer treatment. Receptors originate from a woman aged 40 to 75 with stage I squamous cell lung carcinoma.

The genes are TRBV5-1 and TRBJ1-2; 8 bases match TRBD1. CDR3 length: 17 amino acids. Germline CDR1 reads SGHRS; CDR2 reads YFSETQ. With 6 bases clipped from V and 2 bases from J, the junction kept 15 bases outside the gene matches. The CDR3 nucleotides read TGCGCCAGCAACCCAGGCGACAGGGGCCCCGCAAACTATGGCTACACCTTC. Protein sequence: CASNPGDRGPANYGYTF. The whole variable domain, filled in from reference TRBV5-1 and TRBJ1-2, reads KAGVTQTPRYLIKTRGQQVTLSCSPISGHRSVSWYQQTPGQGLQFLFEYFSETQRNKGNFPGRFSGRQFSNSRSEMNVSTLELGDSALYLCASNPGDRGPANYGYTFGSGTRLTVV.

This chain connects TRBV5-1 to TRBJ2-2, with D unresolved. The V gene's germline CDR1 is SGHRS and CDR2 YFSETQ. With 4 bases removed from V and 0 bases from J, the gap between germline ends came to 13 bases. There are 16 residues in the CDR3. The CDR3 loop reads CASSGLGIANTGELFF. The CDR3 DNA reads TGCGCCAGCAGCGGCTTAGGGATCGCGAACACCGGGGAGCTGTTTTTT.

The chain carries TRBV11-3 and TRBJ1-1; D gene unclear. The germline V gene encodes CDR1 SGHNT and CDR2 YENEEA. The V end lost 5 bases, the J end lost 1 base, and 14 bases lay between the germline ends. The CDR3 consists of 15 residues. The CDR3 bases are TGTGCCAGCAGCCGATCGCCAGGACCGAACACTGAAGCTTTCTTT. Amino acid sequence: CASSRSPGPNTEAFF.

The CDR3 spells CASSVPTLNEKLFF. CDR3 DNA sequence: TGTGCCAGCAGCGTCCCCACCCTAAATGAAAAACTGTTTTTT. The V call is TRBV11-3, the J call TRBJ1-4; D is uncertain. The ends were cut back, 5 bases at V and 5 bases at J, with 12 bases in the middle. The CDR3 extends over 14 amino acids. The germline CDR1 and CDR2 sequences are SGHNT and YENEEA.

This clone was observed a few times. The chain links TRBV4-1 to TRBJ2-3; 10 nucleotides line up with TRBD2. The CDR3 sequence is 20 residues long. CDR1 is MGHRA and CDR2 is YSYEKL in the germline V gene. The J segment lost 0 bases and the V segment lost 3 bases, leaving 15 bases of the junction unmatched. CDR3 coding DNA: TGCGCCAGCAGCCAGGGAGGCGCCGGACTAGCGGAGCCTAGCACAGATACGCAGTATTTT. Translated, it gives CASSQGGAGLAEPSTDTQYF.

This clone was counted a few times. CDR3 DNA sequence: TGTGCCAGCAGTTACTCTGGGAATGGCTACACCTTC. Protein sequence: CASSYSGNGYTF. The V and J genes are TRBV6-8 and TRBJ1-2; no reliable D call. CDR3 length: 12 amino acids. The germline V and J ends were trimmed by 0 bases and 6 bases, with 5 bases remaining between them. Germline V CDR1 and CDR2: MNHGY, SAAAGT.

The rearrangement joins TRBV19 to TRBJ2-1; a weak D match, TRBD2 (5 bases). The CDR3 sequence is 13 residues long. V dropped 3 bases and J dropped 5 bases, with 8 bases sitting between them. The germline V gene has CDR1 LNHDA and CDR2 SQIVND (reference sequence). CDR3 in DNA: TGTGCCAGTAGTATGGTCGGGAACAATGAGCAGTTCTTC. Its protein is CASSMVGNNEQFF.

This clone has only a few counts. The V call is TRBV25-1, the J call TRBJ2-7; 12 bases are a match to TRBD2. Germline CDR1 MGHDK, CDR2 SYGVNS. CDR3 size: 16 residues. V dropped 3 bases and J dropped 1; count of bases not matched to a gene: 4. The CDR3 coding sequence is TGTGCCAGCAGTGATTGGACTAGCGGGAAATCCTACGAGCAGTACTTC. It specifies CASSDWTSGKSYEQYF.

This chain joins TRBV1 and TRBJ2-1; the table's D call of TRBD2 was not tested on the DNA. TRBV1 is a listed pseudogene. The CDR3 has 14 amino acids. In DNA form, the CDR3 reads TGCGCCAGCAGTGGACTAGCAGTTTACAATGAGCAGTTCTTC. Translated: CASSGLAVYNEQFF.

The chain has TRBV19 and TRBJ1-5; possible D gene TRBD1, 6 bases. The CDR3 sequence is 16 residues long. Germline CDR1 LNHDA, CDR2 SQIVND (reference sequence). Trimming took off 4 bases at V and 0 bases at J, with 13 bases between the two ends. CDR3 nucleotide sequence: TGTGCCAGTAGTACCGGGGGCATCGGTAGCAATCAGCCCCAGCATTTT. It yields the protein CASSTGGIGSNQPQHF. The entire variable domain, with the rest obtained from reference TRBV19 and TRBJ1-5, is as follows: DGGITQSPKYLFRKEGQNVTLSCEQNLNHDAMYWYRQDPGQGLRLIYYSQIVNDFQKGDIAEGYSVSREKKESFPLTVTSAQKNPTAFYLCASSTGGIGSNQPQHFGDGTRLSIL.

The rearrangement links TRBV10-2 to TRBJ1-2; 9 bases map to TRBD1. This CDR3 comprises 15 residues. The V gene's germline CDR1 is WSHSY and CDR2 SAAADI. V was pared by 5 bases and J by 6 bases, with 10 bases of the junction left unmatched. The CDR3 nucleotides read TGCGCCAGCAGTCTAACCGGACAGGGGAGAGATGGCTACACCTTC. Amino acids: CASSLTGQGRDGYTF.

This chain links TRBV9 with TRBJ1-6; D is perhaps TRBD1 (5 bases). In germline, CDR1 is SGDLS, CDR2 YYNGEE. V was trimmed by 3 bases and J by 7 bases, leaving 11 bases between them. The CDR3 runs 14 residues. The CDR3 DNA reads TGTGCCAGCAGCGCGCCGGGGCTAAATTCACCCCTCCACTTT. Residues: CASSAPGLNSPLHF.

In its sample, this clone was seen a few times. This rearrangement joins TRBV1 to TRBJ2-7; the table gives TRBD1 as D, unverified against the DNA. TRBV1 is annotated as a pseudogene. The CDR3 spans 15 residues. The CDR3 protein is CASSHGQGEGYEQYF. Here the CDR3 DNA reads TGCGCCAGCAGCCATGGACAGGGGGAGGGGTACGAGCAGTACTTC.

This chain connects TRBV6-8 to TRBJ2-3; the D is unclear. Trimming pared 7 bases from V and 0 bases from J, leaving 5 bases between. Germline loops: CDR1 MNHGY, CDR2 SAAAGT. CDR3 length: 12 residues. DNA for the CDR3: TGTGCCAGCAAATCCAGCACAGATACGCAGTATTTT. Amino acid sequence: CASKSSTDTQYF.

This clone has just a few counts. The rearrangement joins TRBV25-1 to TRBJ2-2; TRBD1 agrees at 9 bases. Germline V lookup: CDR1 MGHDK, CDR2 SYGVNS. This CDR3 comprises 14 residues. Unmatched junction bases numbered 7, after V lost 7 bases and J lost 7 bases. CDR3 sequence: CASKWDRESGELFF. The CDR3 bases are TGTGCCAGCAAGTGGGACAGGGAAAGCGGGGAGCTGTTTTTT.

This clone is termed medium-sized (0.01 to 0.1%). J is TRBJ2-2 and V is TRBV11-3, with D unresolved. The CDR3 covers 16 residues. CDR1 is SGHNT, CDR2 YENEEA, per germline. V shed 7 bases and J shed 2 bases, with 17 bases lying between them. CDR3 region: CASTLGRALNTGELFF. The CDR3 DNA follows: TGTGCCAGCACCCTGGGCCGGGCCCTTAACACCGGGGAGCTGTTTTTT.

The sample holds a few counts of this clone. This sequence joins TRBV11-3 and TRBJ2-2; 12 nucleotides agree with TRBD2. Trimming took 5 bases from V and 2 from J; bases not matched to a gene: 12. Germline CDR1 is SGHNT and CDR2 is YENEEA. The CDR3 is 19 residues long. The CDR3 region has the DNA TGTGCCAGCAGCGGGGCCTTAAGGACTAGCGGGGTCAACACCGGGGAGCTGTTTTTT. Translated: CASSGALRTSGVNTGELFF.

In its sample, this clone was seen a few times. J is TRBJ1-1 and V is TRBV28; 7 nucleotides line up with TRBD1. V lost 5 bases and J lost 4; bases outside the gene matches: 7. The length of the CDR3 is 14 residues. Looked up from germline, CDR1 is MDHEN and CDR2 is SYDVKM. CDR3 coding DNA: TGTGCCAGCAGTCCCACAGGGGTTGGCACTGAAGCTTTCTTT. Amino acid sequence: CASSPTGVGTEAFF.

The chain employs TRBV29-1 and TRBJ1-5; tentatively, D is TRBD1 (5 bases). The CDR3 sequence is 13 residues long. Germline V CDR1 and CDR2: SQVTM, ANQGSEA. V dropped 0 bases and J dropped 9 bases, with 12 bases sitting between them. The CDR3 DNA sequence: TGCAGCGTTGAAGAACAGGCAGAGGGGCCCCAGCATTTT. As protein: CSVEEQAEGPQHF.

This sequence joins TRBV19 and TRBJ1-2; TRBD1 is a possible D gene (6 bases). V lost 0 bases and J lost 7, with 12 bases in between. The length of the CDR3 is 14 residues. CDR1 and CDR2 from the germline V gene are LNHDA and SQIVND (reference sequence). The CDR3 nucleotides are TGTGCCAGTAGTATAGAGGGGGCAGCGCTTGGCTACACCTTC. It is translated as CASSIEGAALGYTF. The full variable domain, completed using reference TRBV19 and TRBJ1-2, is DGGITQSPKYLFRKEGQNVTLSCEQNLNHDAMYWYRQDPGQGLRLIYYSQIVNDFQKGDIAEGYSVSREKKESFPLTVTSAQKNPTAFYLCASSIEGAALGYTFGSGTRLTVV.

The rearrangement links TRBV9 to TRBJ2-1; 12 bases are a match to TRBD2. This CDR3 comprises 15 residues. The germline CDR1 and CDR2 sequences are SGDLS and YYNGEE. Germline trimming cut 2 bases from V and 9 bases from J; bases unmatched to any gene: 6. This chain's CDR3 is CASSVTSGRFGEQFF. CDR3 coding DNA: TGTGCCAGCAGCGTTACTAGCGGGAGGTTTGGTGAGCAGTTCTTC. The full variable domain, in which reference TRBV9 and TRBJ2-1 provide the parts outside the CDR3, is DSGVTQTPKHLITATGQRVTLRCSPRSGDLSVYWYQQSLDQGLQFLIQYYNGEERAKGNILERFSAQQFPDLHSELNLSSLELGDSALYFCASSVTSGRFGEQFFGPGTRLTVL.

V usage is TRBV6-8 and J usage is TRBJ1-3; possible D gene TRBD1, 5 bases. This CDR3 has 16 residues. From germline, CDR1 is MNHGY and CDR2 SAAAGT. Between the trimmed V and J ends, which lost 5 bases and 2 bases, there was a span of 16 bases. As DNA, the CDR3 is TGTGCCAGCAGTCATCCGCAGGGCGGTCCTGGAAACACCATATATTTT. This translates into CASSHPQGGPGNTIYF.

This CDR3 is CASSFGLEFNNEQFF. The CDR3 DNA reads TGTGCCAGCAGCTTTGGACTCGAGTTTAACAATGAGCAGTTCTTC. The rearrangement uses TRBV11-3 and TRBJ2-1; D possibly corresponds to TRBD2 (5 bases). CDR1 and CDR2 from the germline V gene are SGHNT and YENEEA. Trimming took 3 bases from V and 5 from J, leaving 14 bases between them. The CDR3 spans 15 residues.

The chain recombines TRBV15 with TRBJ2-5, with 15 bases that match TRBD2. The CDR3 has 16 residues. Germline V gene sequence: CDR1 LNHNV, CDR2 YYDKDF (reference sequence). The ends lost 1 base at V and 5 bases at J; junction bases unmatched: 2. The CDR3 nucleotides are TGTGCCACCAGCAGAGGGACTAGCGGGAGGGCTGAGACCCAGTACTTC. Residues: CATSRGTSGRAETQYF.

This clone is medium-sized within its sample. The chain combines TRBV11-3 with TRBJ2-2; 7 nucleotides align to TRBD1. The germline V gene has CDR1 SGHNT and CDR2 YENEEA. The CDR3 runs to 15 residues. V was pared by 5 bases and J by 2 bases, with 5 bases of the junction left unmatched. CDR3 DNA sequence: TGTGCCAGCAGCCTGAGACAGGGAAACACCGGGGAGCTGTTTTTT. Translated: CASSLRQGNTGELFF. Full variable domain (outside the CDR3, taken from reference TRBV11-3 and TRBJ2-2): EAGVVQSPRYKIIEKKQPVAFWCNPISGHNTLYWYLQNLGQGPELLIRYENEEAVDDSQLPKDRFSAERLKGVDSTLKIQPAELGDSAVYLCASSLRQGNTGELFFGEGSRLTVL.

This clone showed up just a few times. This chain connects TRBV30 to TRBJ2-6; no definite D call. The germline V gene has CDR1 GTSNPN and CDR2 SVGIG (reference sequence). This CDR3 is 16 amino acids long. Trimming removed 2 bases from V and 0 bases from J, with 11 bases in between. The CDR3 region is CAWSSLSSSGANVLTF. For the CDR3, the DNA is TGTGCCTGGAGTTCTTTATCCAGCTCTGGGGCCAACGTCCTGACTTTC.

CDR3 sequence (DNA): TGTGCCAGCTCGCAGGGACCGTTCTATGGCTACACCTTC. Translation: CASSQGPFYGYTF. The chain joins TRBV18 to TRBJ1-2, with D tentatively TRBD1 (5 bases). Trimming removed 6 bases from V and 4 bases from J, with 12 bases in between. This CDR3 has 13 amino acids. CDR1 is KGHSH and CDR2 is LQKENI in the germline V gene.

The chain joins TRBV30 to TRBJ1-3, with a possible D match to TRBD1 (6 bases). The CDR3 spans 12 residues. Deletions cut 5 bases from V and 6 bases from J, with 11 bases between. Germline V CDR1 and CDR2: GTSNPN, SVGIG (reference sequence). The CDR3 coding sequence is TGTGCCTGGGCCGGGGGCCAAAACACCATATATTTT. The encoded protein is CAWAGGQNTIYF.

This clone was counted a few times. The chain combines TRBV9 with TRBJ1-2; no clear D gene. The ends were cut back, 5 bases at V and 5 bases at J, with 13 bases in the middle. The germline CDR1 and CDR2 sequences are SGDLS and YYNGEE. The CDR3 totals 13 residues. In nucleotides, the CDR3 is TGTGCCAGCAGAGGCAGGCTGGGGTATGGCTACACCTTC. Protein product: CASRGRLGYGYTF.

The gene calls are TRBV12-5 and TRBJ2-2; D not resolved. Trimming removed 0 bases from V and 6 bases from J, with 14 bases in between. Germline CDR1 LGHNT, CDR2 FRNRAP. The CDR3 contains 16 residues. CDR3 nucleotide sequence: TGTGCTAGTGGTTTGGTAGTTGGGGATCTCGCCGGGGAGCTGTTTTTT. Amino acids: CASGLVVGDLAGELFF.